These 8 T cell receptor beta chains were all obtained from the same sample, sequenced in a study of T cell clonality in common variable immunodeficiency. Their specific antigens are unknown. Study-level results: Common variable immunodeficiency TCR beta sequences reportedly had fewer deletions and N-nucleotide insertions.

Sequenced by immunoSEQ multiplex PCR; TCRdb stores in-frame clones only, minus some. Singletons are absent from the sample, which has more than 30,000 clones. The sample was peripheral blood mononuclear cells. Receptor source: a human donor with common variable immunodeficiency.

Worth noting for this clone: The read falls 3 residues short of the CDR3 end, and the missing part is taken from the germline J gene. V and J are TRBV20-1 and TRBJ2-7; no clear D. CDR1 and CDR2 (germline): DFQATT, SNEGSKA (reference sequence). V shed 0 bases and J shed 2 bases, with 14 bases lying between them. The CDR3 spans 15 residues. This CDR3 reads CSARDLRHGTYEQYF. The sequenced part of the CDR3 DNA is TGCAGTGCTAGAGATCTAAGACACGGAACCTACGAG.

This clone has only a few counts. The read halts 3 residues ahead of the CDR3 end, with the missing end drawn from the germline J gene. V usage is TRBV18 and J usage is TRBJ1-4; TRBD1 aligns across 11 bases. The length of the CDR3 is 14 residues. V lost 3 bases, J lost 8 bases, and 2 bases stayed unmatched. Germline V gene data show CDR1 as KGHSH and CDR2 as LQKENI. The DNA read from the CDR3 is TGTGCCAGCTCACCGGGACAGGGGGACGAAAAA. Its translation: CASSPGQGDEK. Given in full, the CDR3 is CASSPGQGDEKLFF.

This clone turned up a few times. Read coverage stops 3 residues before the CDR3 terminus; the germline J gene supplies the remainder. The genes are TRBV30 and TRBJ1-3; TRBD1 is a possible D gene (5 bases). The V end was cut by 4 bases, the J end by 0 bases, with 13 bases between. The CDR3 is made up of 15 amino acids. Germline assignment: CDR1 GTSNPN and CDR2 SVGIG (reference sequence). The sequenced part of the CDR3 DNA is TGTGCCTGGAACACAGGCTTTTACTCTGGAAACACC. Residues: CAWNTGFYSGNT. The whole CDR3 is CAWNTGFYSGNTIYF.

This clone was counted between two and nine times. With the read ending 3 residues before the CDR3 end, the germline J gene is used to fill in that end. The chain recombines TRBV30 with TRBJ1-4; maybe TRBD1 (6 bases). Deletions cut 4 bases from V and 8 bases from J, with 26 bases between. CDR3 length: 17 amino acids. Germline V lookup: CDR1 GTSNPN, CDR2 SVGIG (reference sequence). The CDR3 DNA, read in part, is TGTGCCTGGAACAGCGTGGACGTTACACAGGGTGGAGAAAAA. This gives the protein CAWNSVDVTQGGEK. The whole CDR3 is CAWNSVDVTQGGEKLFF.

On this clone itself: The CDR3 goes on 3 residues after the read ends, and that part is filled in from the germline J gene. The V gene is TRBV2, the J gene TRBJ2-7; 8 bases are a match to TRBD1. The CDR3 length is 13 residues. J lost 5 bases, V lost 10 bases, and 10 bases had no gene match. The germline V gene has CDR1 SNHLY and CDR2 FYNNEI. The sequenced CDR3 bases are TGTGCCACCTTTGGACAGGGTGCGGACGAG. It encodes CATFGQGADE. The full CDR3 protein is CATFGQGADEQYF. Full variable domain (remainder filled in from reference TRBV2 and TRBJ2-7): EPEVTQTPSHQVTQMGQEVILRCVPISNHLYFYWYRQILGQKVEFLVSFYNNEISEKSEIFDDQFSVERPDGSNFTLKIRSTKLEDSAMYFCATFGQGADEQYFGPGTRLTVT.

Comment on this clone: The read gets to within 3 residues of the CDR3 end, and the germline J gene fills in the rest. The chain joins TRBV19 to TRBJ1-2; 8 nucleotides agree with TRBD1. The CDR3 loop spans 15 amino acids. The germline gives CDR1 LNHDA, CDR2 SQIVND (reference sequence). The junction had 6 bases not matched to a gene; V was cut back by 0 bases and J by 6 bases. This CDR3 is CASSIEAPGGHGYTF. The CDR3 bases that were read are TGTGCCAGTAGTATAGAGGCCCCAGGGGGCCATGGC.

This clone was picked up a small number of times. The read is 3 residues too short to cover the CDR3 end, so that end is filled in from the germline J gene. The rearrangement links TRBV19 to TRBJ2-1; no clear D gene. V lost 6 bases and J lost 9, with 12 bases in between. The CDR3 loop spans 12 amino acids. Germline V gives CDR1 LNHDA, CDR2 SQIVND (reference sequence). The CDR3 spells CASSERYGEQFF. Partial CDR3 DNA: TGTGCCAGTAGCGAGAGATACGGTGAG.

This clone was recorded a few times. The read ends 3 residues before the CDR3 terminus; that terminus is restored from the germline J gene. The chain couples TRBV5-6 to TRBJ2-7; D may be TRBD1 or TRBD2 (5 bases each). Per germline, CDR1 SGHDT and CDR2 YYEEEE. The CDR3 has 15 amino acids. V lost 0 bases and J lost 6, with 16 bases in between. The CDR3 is CASSLGGQGVFEQYF. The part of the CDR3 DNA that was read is TGTGCCAGCAGCTTGGGGGGTCAGGGAGTTTTCGAG.